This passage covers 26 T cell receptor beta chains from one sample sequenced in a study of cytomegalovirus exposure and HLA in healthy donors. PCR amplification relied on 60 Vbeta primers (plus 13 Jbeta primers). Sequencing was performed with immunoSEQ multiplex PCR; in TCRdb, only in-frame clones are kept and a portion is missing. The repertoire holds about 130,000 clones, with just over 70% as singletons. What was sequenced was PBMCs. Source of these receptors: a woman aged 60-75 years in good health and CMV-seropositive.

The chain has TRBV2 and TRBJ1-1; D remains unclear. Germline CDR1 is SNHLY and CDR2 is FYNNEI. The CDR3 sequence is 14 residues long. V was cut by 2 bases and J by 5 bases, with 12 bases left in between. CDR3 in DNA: TGTGCCAGCAGTGAATATGAGGGAGGGACTGAAGCTTTCTTT. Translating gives CASSEYEGGTEAFF.

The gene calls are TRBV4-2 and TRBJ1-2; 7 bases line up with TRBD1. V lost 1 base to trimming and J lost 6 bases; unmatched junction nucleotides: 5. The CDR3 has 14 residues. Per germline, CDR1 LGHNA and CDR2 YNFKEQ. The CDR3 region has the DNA TGTGCCAGCAGCCAAGTGACAGGGTCAGATGGCTACACCTTC. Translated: CASSQVTGSDGYTF.

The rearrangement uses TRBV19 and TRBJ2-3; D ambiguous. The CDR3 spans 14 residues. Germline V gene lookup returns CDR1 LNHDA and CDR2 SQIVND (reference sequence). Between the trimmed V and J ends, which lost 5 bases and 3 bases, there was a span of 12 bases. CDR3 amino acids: CASSLGGLTDTQYF. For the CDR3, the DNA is TGTGCCAGTAGTCTAGGCGGCCTTACAGATACGCAGTATTTT.

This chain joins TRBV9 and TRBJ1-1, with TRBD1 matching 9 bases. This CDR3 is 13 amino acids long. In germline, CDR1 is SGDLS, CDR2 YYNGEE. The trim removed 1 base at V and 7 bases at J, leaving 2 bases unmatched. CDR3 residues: CASSVRTGVEAFF. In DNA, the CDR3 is TGTGCCAGCAGCGTAAGGACAGGGGTTGAAGCTTTCTTT.

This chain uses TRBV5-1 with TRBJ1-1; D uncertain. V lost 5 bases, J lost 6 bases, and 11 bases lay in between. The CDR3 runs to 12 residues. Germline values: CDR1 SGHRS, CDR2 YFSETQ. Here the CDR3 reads CASRSGSAEAFF. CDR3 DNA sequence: TGCGCCAGCAGATCCGGGTCCGCTGAAGCTTTCTTT.

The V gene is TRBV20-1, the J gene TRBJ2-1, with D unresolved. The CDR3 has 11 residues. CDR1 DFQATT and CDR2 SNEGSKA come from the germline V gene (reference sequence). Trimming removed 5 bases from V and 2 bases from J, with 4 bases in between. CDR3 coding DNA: TGCAGTGCTGTAACCTACAATGAGCAGTTCTTC. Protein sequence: CSAVTYNEQFF.

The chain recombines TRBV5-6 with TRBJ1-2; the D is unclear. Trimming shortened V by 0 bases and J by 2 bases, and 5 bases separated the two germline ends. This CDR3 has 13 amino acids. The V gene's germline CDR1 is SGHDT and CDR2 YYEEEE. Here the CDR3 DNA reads TGTGCCAGCAGCTTGGACCGGAACTATGGCTACACCTTC. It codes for CASSLDRNYGYTF.

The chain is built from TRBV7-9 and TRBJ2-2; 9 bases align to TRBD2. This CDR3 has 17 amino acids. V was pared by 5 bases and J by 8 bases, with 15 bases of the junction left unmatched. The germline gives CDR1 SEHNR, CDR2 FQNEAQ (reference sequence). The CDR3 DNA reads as TGTGCCAGCAGCCCTTTTGCGGGGGGGCAAACTCCGGGGGAGCTGTTTTTT. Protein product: CASSPFAGGQTPGELFF.

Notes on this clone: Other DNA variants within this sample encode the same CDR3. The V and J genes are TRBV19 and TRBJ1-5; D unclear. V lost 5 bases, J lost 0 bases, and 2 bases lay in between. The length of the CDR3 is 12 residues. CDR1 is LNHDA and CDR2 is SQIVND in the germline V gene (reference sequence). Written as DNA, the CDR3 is TGTGCCAGTAGTTATAGCAATCAGCCCCAGCATTTT. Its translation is CASSYSNQPQHF.

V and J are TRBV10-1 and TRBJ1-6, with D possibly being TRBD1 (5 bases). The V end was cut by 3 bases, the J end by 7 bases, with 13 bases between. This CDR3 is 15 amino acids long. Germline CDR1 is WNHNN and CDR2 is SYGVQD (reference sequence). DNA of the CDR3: TGCGCCAGCAGTGATGGTCAGGGTACGAATTCACCCCTCCACTTT. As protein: CASSDGQGTNSPLHF.

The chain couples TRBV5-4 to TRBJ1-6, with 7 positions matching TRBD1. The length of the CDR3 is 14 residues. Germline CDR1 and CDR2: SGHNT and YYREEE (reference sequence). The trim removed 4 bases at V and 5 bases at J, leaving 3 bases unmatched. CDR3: CASSLDRDNSPLHF. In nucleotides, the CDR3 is TGTGCCAGCAGCCTAGACAGGGATAATTCACCCCTCCACTTT.

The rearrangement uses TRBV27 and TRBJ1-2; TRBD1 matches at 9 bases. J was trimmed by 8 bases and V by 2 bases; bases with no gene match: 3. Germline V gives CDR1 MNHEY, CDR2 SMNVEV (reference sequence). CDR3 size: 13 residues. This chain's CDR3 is CASSLQDRGGYTF. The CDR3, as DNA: TGTGCCAGCAGTTTACAGGACAGGGGAGGCTACACCTTC.

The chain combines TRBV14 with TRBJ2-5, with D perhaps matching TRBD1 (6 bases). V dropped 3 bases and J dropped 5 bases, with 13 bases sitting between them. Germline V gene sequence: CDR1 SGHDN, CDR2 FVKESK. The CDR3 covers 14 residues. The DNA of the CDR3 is TGTGCCAGCAGCCATATCCAGGGGCGGGAGACCCAGTACTTC. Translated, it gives CASSHIQGRETQYF.

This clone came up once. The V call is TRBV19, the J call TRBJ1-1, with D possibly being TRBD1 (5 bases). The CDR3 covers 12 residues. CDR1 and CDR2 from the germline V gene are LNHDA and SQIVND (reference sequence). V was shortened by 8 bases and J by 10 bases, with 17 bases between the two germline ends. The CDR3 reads CASSLTRAGAFF. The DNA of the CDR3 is TGTGCCAGTTCCCTCACCAGGGCAGGAGCTTTCTTT. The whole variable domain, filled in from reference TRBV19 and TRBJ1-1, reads DGGITQSPKYLFRKEGQNVTLSCEQNLNHDAMYWYRQDPGQGLRLIYYSQIVNDFQKGDIAEGYSVSREKKESFPLTVTSAQKNPTAFYLCASSLTRAGAFFGQGTRLTVV.

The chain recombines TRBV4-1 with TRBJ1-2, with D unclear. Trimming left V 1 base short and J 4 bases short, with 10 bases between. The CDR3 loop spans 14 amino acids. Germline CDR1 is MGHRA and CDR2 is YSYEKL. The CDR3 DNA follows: TGCGCCAGCAGCCAAGCGGCGGGGTCCTATGGCTACACCTTC. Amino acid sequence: CASSQAAGSYGYTF.

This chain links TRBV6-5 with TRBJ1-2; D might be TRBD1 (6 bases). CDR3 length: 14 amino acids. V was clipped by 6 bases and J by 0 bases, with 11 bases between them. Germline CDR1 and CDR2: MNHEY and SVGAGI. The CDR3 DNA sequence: TGTGCCAGCAGATCCGGGGGGCCTAACTATGGCTACACCTTC. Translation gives CASRSGGPNYGYTF.

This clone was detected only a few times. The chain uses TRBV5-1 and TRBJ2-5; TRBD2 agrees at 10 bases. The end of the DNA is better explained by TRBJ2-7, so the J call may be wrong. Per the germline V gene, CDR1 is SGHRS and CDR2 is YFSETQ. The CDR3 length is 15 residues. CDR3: CASSLAGGSSYEQYF. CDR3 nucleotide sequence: TGCGCCAGCAGCTTAGCGGGGGGGAGCTCCTACGAGCAGTACTTC.

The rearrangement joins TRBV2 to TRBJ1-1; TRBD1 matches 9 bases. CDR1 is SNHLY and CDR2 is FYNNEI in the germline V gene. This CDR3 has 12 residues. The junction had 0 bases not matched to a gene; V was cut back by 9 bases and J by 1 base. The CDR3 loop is CARGQGNTEAFF. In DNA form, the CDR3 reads TGTGCCAGGGGACAGGGGAACACTGAAGCTTTCTTT.

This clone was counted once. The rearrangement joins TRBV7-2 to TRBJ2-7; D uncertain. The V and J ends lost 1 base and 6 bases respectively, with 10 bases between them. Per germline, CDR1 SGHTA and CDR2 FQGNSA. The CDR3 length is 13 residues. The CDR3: CASSLGRFGEQYF. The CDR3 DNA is TGTGCCAGCAGCTTAGGCAGGTTTGGCGAGCAGTACTTC.

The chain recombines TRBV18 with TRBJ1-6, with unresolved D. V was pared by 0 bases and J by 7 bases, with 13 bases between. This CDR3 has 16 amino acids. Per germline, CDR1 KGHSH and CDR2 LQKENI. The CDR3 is CASSPPSGSGNSPLHF. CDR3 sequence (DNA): TGTGCCAGCTCACCACCGAGCGGGTCGGGAAATTCACCCCTCCACTTT.

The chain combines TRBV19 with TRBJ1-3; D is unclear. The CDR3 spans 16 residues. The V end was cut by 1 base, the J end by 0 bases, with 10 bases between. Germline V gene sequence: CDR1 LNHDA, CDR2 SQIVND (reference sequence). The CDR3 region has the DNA TGTGCCAGTAGTATAGGACACTTGGCCTCTGGAAACACCATATATTTT. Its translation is CASSIGHLASGNTIYF.

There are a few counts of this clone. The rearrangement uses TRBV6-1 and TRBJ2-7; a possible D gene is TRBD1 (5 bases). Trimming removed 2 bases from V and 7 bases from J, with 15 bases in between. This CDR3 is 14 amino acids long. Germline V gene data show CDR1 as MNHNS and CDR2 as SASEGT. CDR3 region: CASSESSRRGEQYF. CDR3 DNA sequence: TGTGCCAGCAGTGAAAGTTCCCGAAGGGGAGAGCAGTACTTC.

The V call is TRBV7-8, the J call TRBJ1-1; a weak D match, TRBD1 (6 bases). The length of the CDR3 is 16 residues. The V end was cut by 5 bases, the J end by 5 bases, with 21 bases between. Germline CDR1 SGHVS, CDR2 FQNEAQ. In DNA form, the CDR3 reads TGTGCCAGCAGCCCAACGACTGTAACAGGGCGAACTGAAGCTTTCTTT. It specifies CASSPTTVTGRTEAFF.

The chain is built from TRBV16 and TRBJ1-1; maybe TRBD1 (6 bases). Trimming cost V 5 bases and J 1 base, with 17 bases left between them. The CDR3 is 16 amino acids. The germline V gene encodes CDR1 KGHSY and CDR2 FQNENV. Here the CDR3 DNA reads TGTGCCAGCAGCTATCGAGAAGGACAGACGAACACTGAAGCTTTCTTT. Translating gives CASSYREGQTNTEAFF.

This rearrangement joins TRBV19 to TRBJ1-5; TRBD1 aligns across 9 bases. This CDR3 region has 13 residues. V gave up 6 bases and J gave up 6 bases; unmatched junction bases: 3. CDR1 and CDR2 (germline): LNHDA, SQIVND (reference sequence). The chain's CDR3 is CASRGTGLQPQHF. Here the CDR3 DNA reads TGTGCCAGTAGAGGGACAGGGCTTCAGCCCCAGCATTTT.

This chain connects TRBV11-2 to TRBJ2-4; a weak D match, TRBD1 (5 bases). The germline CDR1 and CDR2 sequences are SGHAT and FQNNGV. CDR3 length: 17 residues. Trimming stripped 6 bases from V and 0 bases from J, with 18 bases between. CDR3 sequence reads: CASRSLWGGSAKNIQYF. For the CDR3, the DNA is TGTGCCAGCAGATCCCTCTGGGGCGGATCAGCCAAAAACATTCAGTACTTC. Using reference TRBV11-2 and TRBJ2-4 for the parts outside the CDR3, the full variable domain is EAGVAQSPRYKIIEKRQSVAFWCNPISGHATLYWYQQILGQGPKLLIQFQNNGVVDDSQLPKDRFSAERLKGVDSTLKIQPAKLEDSAVYLCASRSLWGGSAKNIQYFGAGTRLSVL.